The next 8 T cell receptor beta chains were all read from a single sample in a study of CD8+ T cells in alopecia areata. Treatment: oral pan-JAK inhibitor, 5-10 mg twice daily. RNA, once extracted, was reverse transcribed into cDNA for use as the sequencing template. Using immunoSEQ multiplex PCR, the repertoire was profiled, and TCRdb retains in-frame clones only, with some absent. The sample yields 270,000 or so clones, roughly 60% seen once. Sequenced here: CD4+ T cells sorted from blood, sampled at week 24, from a patient treated with tofacitinib. The receptors stem from a human donor with alopecia areata.

The chain has TRBV29-1 and TRBJ2-2, with 15 bases lining up with TRBD2. This CDR3 is 19 amino acids long. CDR1 and CDR2 (germline): SQVTM, ANQGSEA. With V trimmed by 6 bases and J by 4 bases, 15 bases remained unmatched. CDR3 sequence (DNA): TGCAGCGTGAATACAGCGTGGACTAGCGGGGGGGCAACCACCGGGGAGCTGTTTTTT. It encodes CSVNTAWTSGGATTGELFF.

The chain joins TRBV2 to TRBJ1-1; TRBD1 aligns across 8 bases. CDR1 SNHLY and CDR2 FYNNEI come from the germline V gene. This CDR3 contains 15 residues. V lost 7 bases and J lost 2; bases outside the gene matches: 9. The CDR3 region has the DNA TGTGCCAGCACCACGGACAGGGAGATCAACACTGAAGCTTTCTTT. It is translated as CASTTDREINTEAFF.

There are a few counts of this clone. This sequence joins TRBV9 and TRBJ2-1; 12 bases fit TRBD1. This CDR3 spans 16 amino acids. The V gene's germline CDR1 is SGDLS and CDR2 YYNGEE. V shed 0 bases and J 10 bases; nucleotides not matched to a gene: 8. The CDR3 bases are TGTGCCAGCAGCGTAGGATCCGGGACAGGGGGCAAGGAGCAGTTCTTC. It codes for CASSVGSGTGGKEQFF.

Comments on this clone: Other DNA sequences in the same sample also yield this CDR3. The gene calls are TRBV29-1 and TRBJ1-1; D is undetermined. This CDR3 has 13 amino acids. The V end was cut by 2 bases, the J end by 5 bases, with 12 bases between. CDR1 is SQVTM and CDR2 is ANQGSEA in the germline V gene. DNA for the CDR3: TGCAGCGTTGAAAGAGTCGCGGAGACTGAAGCTTTCTTT. It translates to CSVERVAETEAFF.

The genes are TRBV27 and TRBJ1-6; D is uncertain. This CDR3 has 14 amino acids. V shed 9 bases and J shed 8 bases, with 17 bases lying between them. The germline V gene encodes CDR1 MNHEY and CDR2 SMNVEV (reference sequence). The CDR3: CASLGRHGDSPLHF. The CDR3 bases are TGTGCCAGTCTAGGGCGGCACGGTGATTCACCCCTCCACTTT.

This clone showed up just a few times. This sequence joins TRBV2 and TRBJ2-1; TRBD2 agrees at 9 bases. Germline values: CDR1 SNHLY, CDR2 FYNNEI. V lost 6 bases to trimming and J lost 8 bases; unmatched junction nucleotides: 5. This CDR3 comprises 13 residues. The CDR3 sequence is CASRRGGEDEQFF. The CDR3 coding sequence is TGTGCCAGCAGGCGGGGGGGCGAGGATGAGCAGTTCTTC.

This clone occurred a few times. At the DNA level, this CDR3 is encoded by other sequences in the same sample as well. V usage is TRBV30 and J usage is TRBJ2-7, with D unclear. Germline lookup yields CDR1 GTSNPN and CDR2 SVGIG (reference sequence). Deletions cut 0 bases from V and 4 bases from J, with 4 bases between. The CDR3 is made up of 11 amino acids. DNA for the CDR3: TGTGCCTGGAGTGTACGGTACGAGCAGTACTTC. Translated, it gives CAWSVRYEQYF.

This clone appeared a single time. This chain links TRBV5-1 with TRBJ2-1; D remains unclear. Germline assignment: CDR1 SGHRS and CDR2 YFSETQ. The CDR3 is made up of 14 amino acids. Trimming shortened V by 0 bases and J by 3 bases, and 7 bases separated the two germline ends. The CDR3 bases are TGCGCCAGCAGCTTGGCACAAAACTACAATGAGCAGTTCTTC. Encoded protein: CASSLAQNYNEQFF.